These 25 T cell receptor beta chains were sequenced from one sample in a study of T cell changes during pregnancy in multiple sclerosis. Assay used: immunoSEQ multiplex PCR; TCRdb lists only in-frame clones, some missing. Of tens of thousands of clones listed, around 90% are singletons. The sequencing here drew on CD4+ T cells from peripheral blood mononuclear cells, taken in the third trimester of pregnancy. These receptors all come from a female donor in good health, enrolled as a control in a pregnancy study.

The chain employs TRBV4-1 and TRBJ2-2, with D possibly matching TRBD1 (5 bases). Trimming shortened V by 4 bases and J by 8 bases, and 11 bases separated the two germline ends. The CDR3 contains 13 residues. Germline-derived CDR1 and CDR2 are MGHRA and YSYEKL. CDR3 sequence (DNA): TGCGCCAGCAGCCGGGGCCCCTCAGGGGAGCTGTTTTTT. It codes for CASSRGPSGELFF.

The chain uses TRBV11-2 and TRBJ2-7; D is possibly TRBD1 (5 bases). The germline gives CDR1 SGHAT, CDR2 FQNNGV. There are 12 residues in the CDR3. Trimming cost V 1 base and J 5 bases, with 6 bases left between them. CDR3 amino acids: CASSLVRDEQYF. The CDR3 DNA reads TGTGCCAGCAGCTTAGTCAGGGACGAGCAGTACTTC. The variable domain in full, with the rest retrieved from reference TRBV11-2 and TRBJ2-7, is EAGVAQSPRYKIIEKRQSVAFWCNPISGHATLYWYQQILGQGPKLLIQFQNNGVVDDSQLPKDRFSAERLKGVDSTLKIQPAKLEDSAVYLCASSLVRDEQYFGPGTRLTVT.

This rearrangement joins TRBV19 to TRBJ2-3, with 11 nucleotides matching TRBD1. The CDR3 has 14 amino acids. Per the germline V gene, CDR1 is LNHDA and CDR2 is SQIVND (reference sequence). Trimming removed 11 bases from V and 2 bases from J; junction bases left unmatched: 6. The DNA for the CDR3 is TGTGCCGCCCGGGACAGGGGGTCCACAGATACGCAGTATTTT. This gives the protein CAARDRGSTDTQYF.

This chain links TRBV7-9 with TRBJ2-2; D is uncertain. The CDR3 spans 16 residues. Germline V gene sequence: CDR1 SEHNR, CDR2 FQNEAQ (reference sequence). Trimming took 5 bases from V and 2 from J, leaving 15 bases between them. Written as DNA, the CDR3 is TGTGCCAGCAGCCCGTCGTTAGACATTAACACCGGGGAGCTGTTTTTT. This codes for CASSPSLDINTGELFF.

The chain combines TRBV9 with TRBJ2-1, with D perhaps matching TRBD2 (6 bases). Trimming stripped 1 base from V and 8 bases from J, with 10 bases between. Germline loops: CDR1 SGDLS, CDR2 YYNGEE. The CDR3 consists of 13 residues. CDR3 residues: CASSVHGEDEQFF. The CDR3 DNA reads as TGTGCCAGCAGCGTACATGGGGAGGATGAGCAGTTCTTC.

This clone has only one observation. The rearrangement links TRBV6-5 to TRBJ2-7, with TRBD1 matching 12 bases. The germline V gene encodes CDR1 MNHEY and CDR2 SVGAGI. J gave up 4 bases and V 6 bases, and 7 bases lay outside the gene matches. This CDR3 is built from 15 residues. The CDR3 loop reads CASRRRDRGLYEQYF. The CDR3, as DNA: TGTGCCAGCAGAAGAAGGGACAGGGGGCTTTACGAGCAGTACTTC.

The chain employs TRBV4-3 and TRBJ1-2; D may be TRBD1 (5 bases). Trimming cost V 3 bases and J 4 bases, with 18 bases left between them. This CDR3 has 16 amino acids. Germline V gives CDR1 LGHNA, CDR2 YSLEER. In DNA form, the CDR3 reads TGCGCCAGCAGCCAGGAACCTGGGGGGACGGGCTATGGCTACACCTTC. It specifies CASSQEPGGTGYGYTF.

The chain is built from TRBV19 and TRBJ1-2; D is perhaps TRBD1 (6 bases). The CDR3 runs to 14 residues. V gave up 6 bases and J gave up 2 bases, with 13 bases separating them. The germline V gene has CDR1 LNHDA and CDR2 SQIVND (reference sequence). CDR3 residues: CASRVDSTNYGYTF. As DNA, the CDR3 is TGTGCCAGTAGGGTGGACAGCACAAACTATGGCTACACCTTC.

The chain employs TRBV18 and TRBJ1-1; TRBD1 agrees at 8 bases. V lost 3 bases, J lost 6 bases, and 9 bases stayed unmatched. Germline V gene data show CDR1 as KGHSH and CDR2 as LQKENI. The length of the CDR3 is 15 residues. CDR3 sequence: CASSPLPDREPEAFF. The CDR3 bases are TGTGCCAGCTCACCTTTACCGGACAGGGAACCTGAAGCTTTCTTT.

J is TRBJ1-2 and V is TRBV7-2; a weak D match, TRBD1 (6 bases). The germline CDR1 and CDR2 sequences are SGHTA and FQGNSA. The CDR3 has 14 amino acids. V lost 0 bases to trimming and J lost 5 bases, with 10 bases between them. As DNA, the CDR3 is TGTGCCAGCAGCTTAGCTGCAGGACAGTATGGCTACACCTTC. This gives the protein CASSLAAGQYGYTF. Full variable domain (outside the CDR3, taken from reference TRBV7-2 and TRBJ1-2): GAGVSQSPSNKVTEKGKDVELRCDPISGHTALYWYRQSLGQGLEFLIYFQGNSAPDKSGLPSDRFSAERTGGSVSTLTIQRTQQEDSAVYLCASSLAAGQYGYTFGSGTRLTVV.

The rearrangement links TRBV11-3 to TRBJ2-5; TRBD1 matches 10 bases. Germline CDR1 reads SGHNT; CDR2 reads YENEEA. The trim removed 4 bases at V and 4 bases at J, leaving 9 bases unmatched. The CDR3 runs to 16 residues. The CDR3 spells CASSSRTGGTPETQYF. In DNA, the CDR3 is TGTGCCAGCAGCTCGCGGACAGGGGGAACTCCAGAGACCCAGTACTTC.

The CDR3 here is CASSLDPIRGETSYEQYF. CDR3 nucleotides: TGTGCCAGCAGCTTAGATCCCATCCGGGGGGAAACCTCCTACGAGCAGTACTTC. The rearrangement uses TRBV11-3 and TRBJ2-7, with TRBD2 identical over 7 bases. From germline, CDR1 is SGHNT and CDR2 YENEEA. V lost 0 bases to trimming and J lost 0 bases; unmatched junction nucleotides: 11. The CDR3 has 18 residues.

The chain recombines TRBV30 with TRBJ2-7; D possibly corresponds to TRBD2 (7 bases). The CDR3 has 16 amino acids. Looked up from germline, CDR1 is GTSNPN and CDR2 is SVGIG (reference sequence). The V end was cut by 3 bases, the J end by 2 bases, with 20 bases between. In nucleotides, the CDR3 is TGTGCCTGGAGAAGGGGGGGGGCCTTCTTCACCTACGAGCAGTACTTC. Protein: CAWRRGGAFFTYEQYF.

V and J are TRBV15 and TRBJ2-3, with D possibly matching TRBD2 (6 bases). The length of the CDR3 is 16 residues. Germline CDR1 LNHNV, CDR2 YYDKDF (reference sequence). Deletions cut 2 bases from V and 5 bases from J, with 17 bases between. This chain's CDR3 is CATSRHHGGTGDTQYF. CDR3 sequence (DNA): TGTGCCACCAGCAGACATCACGGGGGAACGGGAGATACGCAGTATTTT.

The chain couples TRBV7-2 to TRBJ2-7; 8 positions match TRBD2. The V and J ends lost 5 bases and 6 bases, in that order; junction bases with no gene match: 12. The CDR3 has 15 residues. The germline CDR1 and CDR2 sequences are SGHTA and FQGNSA. As DNA, the CDR3 is TGTGCCAGCAGCCAATCATCCGGGACTAGTAGCGAGCAGTACTTC. Translating gives CASSQSSGTSSEQYF.

The chain joins TRBV11-2 to TRBJ1-1, with TRBD1 identical over 8 bases. Germline trimming cut 6 bases from V and 4 bases from J; bases unmatched to any gene: 4. The CDR3 has 13 residues. CDR1 and CDR2 from the germline V gene are SGHAT and FQNNGV. CDR3 region: CASRPTGGTEAFF. CDR3 in DNA: TGTGCCAGCAGACCAACAGGGGGCACTGAAGCTTTCTTT.

About this clone: Germline is not matched at one junction end, which may reflect a read error. The chain recombines TRBV15 with TRBJ1-2; 7 nucleotides line up with TRBD1. The germline V gene encodes CDR1 LNHNV and CDR2 YYDKDF (reference sequence). This CDR3 region has 15 residues. In DNA, the CDR3 is TGTGCCACCAGCCGAGAGACAGGGACTAACTATGGCTACACCTTC. This gives the protein CATSRETGTNYGYTF.

The CDR3 here is CASSIASGGYEQYF. The CDR3 coding sequence is TGTGCCAGTAGTATCGCTAGCGGGGGGTACGAGCAGTACTTC. The rearrangement uses TRBV19 and TRBJ2-7; 11 bases map to TRBD2. V was pared by 3 bases and J by 4 bases, with 2 bases of the junction left unmatched. CDR1 LNHDA and CDR2 SQIVND come from the germline V gene (reference sequence). This CDR3 is built from 14 residues.

The chain employs TRBV4-2 and TRBJ2-1; D gene ambiguous. CDR3 length equals 13 residues. V was trimmed by 1 base and J by 3 bases, leaving 4 bases between them. Germline V gene data show CDR1 as LGHNA and CDR2 as YNFKEQ. The CDR3: CASSQVNYNEQFF. In DNA form, the CDR3 reads TGTGCCAGCAGCCAAGTTAACTACAATGAGCAGTTCTTC.

The V and J genes are TRBV21-1 and TRBJ2-7; whether TRBD1, the table's D call, matches the DNA was not checked. TRBV21-1 is a pseudogene. The CDR3 consists of 15 residues. The CDR3 spells CASSRSGTGSYEQYF. The CDR3 coding sequence is TGTGCCAGCAGCAGATCCGGGACAGGGTCCTACGAGCAGTACTTC.

The rearrangement links TRBV5-1 to TRBJ1-4, with unresolved D. The V gene's germline CDR1 is SGHRS and CDR2 YFSETQ. The CDR3 has 13 residues. V lost 0 bases to trimming and J lost 8 bases, with 8 bases between them. The CDR3 nucleotides are TGCGCCAGCAGCTTGGCCGGGAAAGAAAAACTGTTTTTT. It yields the protein CASSLAGKEKLFF. The variable domain in full, with the rest retrieved from reference TRBV5-1 and TRBJ1-4, is KAGVTQTPRYLIKTRGQQVTLSCSPISGHRSVSWYQQTPGQGLQFLFEYFSETQRNKGNFPGRFSGRQFSNSRSEMNVSTLELGDSALYLCASSLAGKEKLFFGSGTQLSVL.

The chain combines TRBV9 with TRBJ2-7; 7 positions agree with TRBD1. The junction had 2 bases not matched to a gene; V was cut back by 0 bases and J by 2 bases. Per the germline V gene, CDR1 is SGDLS and CDR2 is YYNGEE. CDR3 length equals 14 residues. The CDR3 is CASSVDRGPYEQYF. The CDR3 coding sequence is TGTGCCAGCAGCGTAGACAGGGGACCCTACGAGCAGTACTTC.

In DNA, the CDR3 is TGCGCCAGCAGCTTGGGTGGTACTCCACCCAACTATGGCTACACCTTC. Protein sequence: CASSLGGTPPNYGYTF. This rearrangement joins TRBV5-1 to TRBJ1-2; D not resolved. The germline gives CDR1 SGHRS, CDR2 YFSETQ. The CDR3 has 16 amino acids. V was trimmed by 0 bases and J by 2 bases, leaving 14 bases between them.

The chain couples TRBV7-9 to TRBJ1-5; 9 bases match TRBD1. V was pared by 5 bases and J by 1 base, with 15 bases of the junction left unmatched. Germline V lookup: CDR1 SEHNR, CDR2 FQNEAQ (reference sequence). This CDR3 has 19 amino acids. CDR3 coding DNA: TGTGCCAGCAGCATATTTCGTGGGACAGGGTGGGAGAGCAATCAGCCCCAGCATTTT. Translated, it gives CASSIFRGTGWESNQPQHF.

CDR3 coding DNA: TGTGCCAGCAGTTTCGGGGGTAGGGGCCGCACAGATACGCAGTATTTT. Protein sequence: CASSFGGRGRTDTQYF. The chain employs TRBV28 and TRBJ2-3; weak D call: TRBD2 (6 bases). Germline V gene sequence: CDR1 MDHEN, CDR2 SYDVKM. The CDR3 totals 16 residues. With 3 bases removed from V and 1 base from J, the gap between germline ends came to 14 bases.